The following is a TCR beta chain sequence with its context. Its antigen remains unidentified. These data originate in a study of tumor-infiltrating lymphocytes in localized non-small cell lung cancer. Turning to the study itself: Several tumor histologies, both smoking statuses, and some post-neoadjuvant chemotherapy samples were included. Tumor tissue and non-adjacent uninvolved lung came from each patient.

Study-level results: Available tissue quantity limited TCR sequencing to a patient subset. Different pieces of the same tissue were used for each assay.

Trimming took 7 bases from V and 0 from J; bases not matched to a gene: 5. Germline CDR1 reads SQVTM; CDR2 reads ANQGSEA. This CDR3 is built from 13 residues. This table comes from immunoSEQ multiplex PCR, and its TCRdb copy is limited to in-frame clones, with some not included. The sample consists of 9,500 to 13,000 clones, 60% of them appearing once. The chain links TRBV29-1 to TRBJ1-1; 7 bases map to TRBD1. Sequencing input: uninvolved lung tissue not adjacent to the tumor. This receptor was identified in a human donor with non-small cell lung cancer. CDR3 sequence (DNA): TGCAGCGCCTCTGGGACAGTGAACACTGAAGCTTTCTTT. Translation: CSASGTVNTEAFF. Supplemented by reference TRBV29-1 and TRBJ1-1, the full variable domain reads SAVISQKPSRDICQRGTSLTIQCQVDSQVTMMFWYRQQPGQSLTLIATANQGSEATYESGFVIDKFPISRPNLTFSTLTVSNMSPEDSSIYLCSASGTVNTEAFFGQGTRLTVV.